These 5 T cell receptor beta chains share one sample of origin, sequenced in a study of siplizumab effects on memory and regulatory T cells. The table came from immunoSEQ multiplex PCR; TCRdb's copy has only in-frame clones and leaves some out. The sample lists 65,000 to 70,000 clones; over 75% were seen once. Sequencing was carried out using Tregs sorted from blood. The receptors here all came from a human donor in good health.

The V and J genes are TRBV5-3 and TRBJ2-1; 7 nucleotides line up with TRBD2. TRBV5-3 is placed among ORFs of uncertain function. V shed 3 bases, J shed 3 bases, and the junction held 12 bases outside the gene matches. CDR3 length equals 17 residues. The CDR3: CARSSTSIGECYNEQFF. CDR3 DNA sequence: TGTGCCAGAAGCTCGACTAGCATTGGGGAGTGCTACAATGAGCAGTTCTTC.

This chain connects TRBV7-8 to TRBJ1-3, with D unclear. The germline CDR1 and CDR2 sequences are SGHVS and FQNEAQ. This CDR3 has 13 residues. V lost 9 bases, J lost 0 bases, and 9 bases lay in between. The CDR3 DNA is TGTGCCAGTATTGGGGTCTCTGGAAACACCATATATTTT. It yields the protein CASIGVSGNTIYF.

The chain employs TRBV15 and TRBJ2-5; D not certain. Germline V gene data show CDR1 as LNHNV and CDR2 as YYDKDF (reference sequence). Trimming shortened V by 0 bases and J by 2 bases, and 10 bases separated the two germline ends. The CDR3 sequence is 15 residues long. The CDR3 loop reads CATSRDYSPQETQYF. The CDR3 nucleotides read TGTGCCACCAGCAGAGATTACAGCCCTCAAGAGACCCAGTACTTC.

V gene TRBV4-3 combines with J gene TRBJ1-3, with 8 positions matching TRBD1. V lost 4 bases to trimming and J lost 5 bases; unmatched junction nucleotides: 7. This CDR3 is 15 amino acids long. Germline V gene lookup returns CDR1 LGHNA and CDR2 YSLEER. The CDR3 region is CASSPQTGVRNTIYF. DNA of the CDR3: TGCGCCAGCAGCCCTCAGACAGGGGTTAGAAACACCATATATTTT.

The sample holds one count of this clone. V gene TRBV5-1 combines with J gene TRBJ2-3; the match to TRBD2 covers 12 bases. This CDR3 region has 14 residues. With V trimmed by 9 bases and J by 1 base, 3 bases remained unmatched. Germline CDR1 SGHRS, CDR2 YFSETQ. The CDR3, as DNA: TGCGCCACTCGACTAGCGGGAGGCACAGATACGCAGTATTTT. Protein product: CATRLAGGTDTQYF.